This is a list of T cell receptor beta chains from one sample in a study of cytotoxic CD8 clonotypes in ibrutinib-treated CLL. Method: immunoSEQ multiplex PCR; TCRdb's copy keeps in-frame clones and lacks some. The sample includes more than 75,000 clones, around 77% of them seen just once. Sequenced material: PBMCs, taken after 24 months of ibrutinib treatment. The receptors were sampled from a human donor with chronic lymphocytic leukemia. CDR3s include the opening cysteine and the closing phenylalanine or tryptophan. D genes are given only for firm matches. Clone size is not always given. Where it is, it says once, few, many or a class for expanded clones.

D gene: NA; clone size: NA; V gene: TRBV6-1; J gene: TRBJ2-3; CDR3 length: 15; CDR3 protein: CASSVHNLSTDTQYF; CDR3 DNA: TGTGCCAGCAGTGTCCATAACTTAAGCACAGATACGCAGTATTTT
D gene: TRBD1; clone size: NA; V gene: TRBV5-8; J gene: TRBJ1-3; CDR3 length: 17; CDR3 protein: CASSLDRVGTVGNTIYF; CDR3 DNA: TGTGCCAGCAGCTTGGACCGGGTCGGGACAGTCGGAAACACCATATATTTT
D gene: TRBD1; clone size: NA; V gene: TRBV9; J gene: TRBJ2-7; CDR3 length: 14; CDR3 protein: CASSKNWDSYEQYF; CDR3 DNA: TGTGCCAGCAGCAAAAATTGGGACAGCTACGAGCAGTACTTC
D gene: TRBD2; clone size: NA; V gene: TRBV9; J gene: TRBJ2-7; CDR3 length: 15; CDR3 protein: CASSAGLAGVYEQYF; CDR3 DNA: TGTGCCAGCAGCGCCGGACTAGCGGGAGTGTACGAGCAGTACTTC
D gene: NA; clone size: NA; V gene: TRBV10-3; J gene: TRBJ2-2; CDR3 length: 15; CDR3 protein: CAISSGTANTGELFF; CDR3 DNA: TGTGCCATCAGCTCAGGAACAGCGAACACCGGGGAGCTGTTTTTT
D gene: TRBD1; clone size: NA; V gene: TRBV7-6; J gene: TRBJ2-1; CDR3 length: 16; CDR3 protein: CASSLSWGQGYNEQFF; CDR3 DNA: TGTGCCAGCAGCTTAAGTTGGGGACAGGGGTACAATGAGCAGTTCTTC
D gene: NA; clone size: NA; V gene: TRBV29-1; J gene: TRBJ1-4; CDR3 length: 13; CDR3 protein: CSVPQQGREKLFF; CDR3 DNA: TGCAGCGTTCCCCAGCAGGGGCGAGAAAAACTGTTTTTT
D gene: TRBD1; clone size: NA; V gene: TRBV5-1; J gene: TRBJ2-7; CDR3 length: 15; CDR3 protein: CASSPTETGTYEQYF; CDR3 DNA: TGCGCCAGCAGCCCTACGGAGACAGGGACCTACGAGCAGTACTTC
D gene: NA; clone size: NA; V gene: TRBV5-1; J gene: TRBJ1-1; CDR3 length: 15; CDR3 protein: CASSLGSGVRTEAFF; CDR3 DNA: TGCGCCAGCAGCTTGGGATCGGGCGTTCGGACTGAAGCTTTCTTT
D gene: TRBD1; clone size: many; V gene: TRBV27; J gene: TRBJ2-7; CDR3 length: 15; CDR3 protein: CASGLPGQGNNEQYF; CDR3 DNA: TGTGCCAGCGGACTTCCGGGACAGGGTAATAACGAGCAGTACTTC
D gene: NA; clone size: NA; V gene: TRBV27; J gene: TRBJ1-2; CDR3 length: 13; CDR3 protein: CASRRGLGEGYTF; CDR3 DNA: TGTGCCAGCAGGCGGGGACTAGGAGAGGGCTACACCTTC
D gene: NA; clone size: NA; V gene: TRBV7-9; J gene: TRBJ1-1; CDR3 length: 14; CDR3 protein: CASSLQGRNTEAFF; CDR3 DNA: TGTGCCAGCAGCTTACAGGGAAGGAACACTGAAGCTTTCTTT
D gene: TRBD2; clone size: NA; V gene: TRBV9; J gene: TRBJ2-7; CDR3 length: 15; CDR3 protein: CASSAPGLVESEQYF; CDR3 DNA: TGTGCCAGCAGCGCACCGGGACTAGTAGAGAGCGAGCAGTACTTC
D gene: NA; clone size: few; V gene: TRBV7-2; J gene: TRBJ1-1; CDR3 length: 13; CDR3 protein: CASRSTLGAEAFF; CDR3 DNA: TGTGCCAGCAGGTCGACATTGGGAGCTGAAGCTTTCTTT
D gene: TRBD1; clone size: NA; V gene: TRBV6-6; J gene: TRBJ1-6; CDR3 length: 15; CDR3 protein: CASSYSTGISSPLHF; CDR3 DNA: TGTGCCAGCAGTTACTCGACAGGGATAAGTTCACCCCTCCACTTT
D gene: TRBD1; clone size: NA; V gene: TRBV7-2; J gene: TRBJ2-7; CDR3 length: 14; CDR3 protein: CASSLTGGHYEQYF; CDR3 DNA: TGTGCCAGCAGCTTGACAGGGGGCCACTACGAGCAGTACTTC
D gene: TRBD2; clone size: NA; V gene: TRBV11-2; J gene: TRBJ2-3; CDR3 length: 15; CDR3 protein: CASSLGSGTTDTQYF; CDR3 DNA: TGTGCCAGCAGCTTAGGGAGCGGGACCACAGATACGCAGTATTTT
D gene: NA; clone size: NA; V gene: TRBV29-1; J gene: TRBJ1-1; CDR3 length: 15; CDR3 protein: CSVGVGQTLNTEAFF; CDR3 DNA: TGCAGCGTTGGCGTAGGGCAAACACTGAACACTGAAGCTTTCTTT
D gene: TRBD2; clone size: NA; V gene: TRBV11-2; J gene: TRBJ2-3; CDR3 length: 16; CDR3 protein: CASSSGSGTRLDTQYF; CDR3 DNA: TGTGCCAGCAGCTCGGGTAGCGGGACCCGGCTCGATACGCAGTATTTT
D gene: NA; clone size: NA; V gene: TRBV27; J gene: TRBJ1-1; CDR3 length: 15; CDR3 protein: CASSFGGTMNTEAFF; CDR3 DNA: TGTGCCAGCAGTTTTGGGGGCACCATGAACACTGAAGCTTTCTTT
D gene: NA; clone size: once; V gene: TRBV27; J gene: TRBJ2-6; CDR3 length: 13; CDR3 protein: CASSRSGANVLTF; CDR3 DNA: TGTGCCAGCAGTCGGAGCGGGGCCAACGTCCTGACTTTC
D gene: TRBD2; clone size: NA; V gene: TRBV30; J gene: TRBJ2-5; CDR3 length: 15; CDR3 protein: CAWRTGLAIQETQYF; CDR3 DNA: TGTGCCTGGAGGACGGGACTAGCGATCCAAGAGACCCAGTACTTC
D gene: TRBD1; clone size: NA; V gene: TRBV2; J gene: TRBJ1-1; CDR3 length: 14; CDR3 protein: CASSWTGQDTEAFF; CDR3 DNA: TGTGCCAGCAGTTGGACAGGGCAGGACACTGAAGCTTTCTTT
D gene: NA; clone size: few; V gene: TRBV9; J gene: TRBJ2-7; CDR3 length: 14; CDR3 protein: CASSVSGLANEQYF; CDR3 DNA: TGTGCCAGCAGCGTTTCGGGACTCGCGAACGAGCAGTACTTC
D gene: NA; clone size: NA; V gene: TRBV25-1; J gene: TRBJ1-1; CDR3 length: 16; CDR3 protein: CASSEYLVSFTTEAFF; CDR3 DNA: TGTGCCAGCAGTGAATATCTCGTTTCTTTTACCACTGAAGCTTTCTTT
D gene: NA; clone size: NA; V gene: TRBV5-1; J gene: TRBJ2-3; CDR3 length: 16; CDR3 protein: CASSHWRLGLTDTQYF; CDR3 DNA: TGCGCCAGCAGCCATTGGCGATTAGGACTCACAGATACGCAGTATTTT
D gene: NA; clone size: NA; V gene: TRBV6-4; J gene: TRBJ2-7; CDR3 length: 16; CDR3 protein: CASSDPRGRSSYEQYF; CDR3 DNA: TGTGCCAGCAGTGACCCGCGGGGGCGAAGCTCCTACGAGCAGTACTTC
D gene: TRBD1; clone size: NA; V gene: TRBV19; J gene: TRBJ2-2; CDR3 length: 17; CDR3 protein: CASTIYGGQGRAGELFF; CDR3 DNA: TGTGCCAGTACCATATATGGGGGACAGGGGCGTGCCGGGGAGCTGTTTTTT
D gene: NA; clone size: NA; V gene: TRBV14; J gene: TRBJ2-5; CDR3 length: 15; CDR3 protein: CASSQERIRGETQYF; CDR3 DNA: TGTGCCAGCAGCCAAGAGCGGATAAGGGGGGAGACCCAGTACTTC
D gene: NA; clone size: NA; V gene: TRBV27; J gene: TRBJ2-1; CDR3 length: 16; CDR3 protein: CASRTLPGRVYNEQFF; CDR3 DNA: TGTGCCAGCAGAACCCTTCCGGGACGGGTATACAATGAGCAGTTCTTC
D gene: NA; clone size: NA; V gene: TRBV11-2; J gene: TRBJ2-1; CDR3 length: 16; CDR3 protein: CASSSVGWLTYNEQFF; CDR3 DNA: TGTGCCAGCAGCAGCGTTGGGTGGTTGACCTACAATGAGCAGTTCTTC
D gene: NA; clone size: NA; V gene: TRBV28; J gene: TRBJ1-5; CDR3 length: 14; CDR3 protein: CASSFLSGSQPQHF; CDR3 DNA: TGTGCCAGCAGTTTTTTGTCGGGGTCTCAGCCCCAGCATTTT
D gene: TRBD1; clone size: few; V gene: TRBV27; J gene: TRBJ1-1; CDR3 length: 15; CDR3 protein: CASSLSVDRVAEAFF; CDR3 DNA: TGTGCCAGCAGTTTATCGGTGGACAGGGTGGCTGAAGCTTTCTTT
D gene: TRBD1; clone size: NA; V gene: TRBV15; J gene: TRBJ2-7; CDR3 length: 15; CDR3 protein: CATSRGQGLSYEQYF; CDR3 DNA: TGTGCCACCAGCAGGGGACAGGGTCTATCCTACGAGCAGTACTTC
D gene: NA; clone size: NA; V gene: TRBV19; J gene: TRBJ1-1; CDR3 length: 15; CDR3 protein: CASSTNGGGFTEAFF; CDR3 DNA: TGTGCCAGTAGTACGAACGGTGGGGGGTTCACTGAAGCTTTCTTT
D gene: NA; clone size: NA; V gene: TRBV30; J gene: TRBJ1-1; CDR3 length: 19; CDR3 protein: CASDEQGLGSPASGTEAFF; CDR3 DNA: TGTGCCTCGGACGAACAGGGTCTCGGGTCCCCAGCGAGCGGCACTGAAGCTTTCTTT
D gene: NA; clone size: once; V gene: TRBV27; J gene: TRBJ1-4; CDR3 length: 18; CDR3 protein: CASSFKGPVFGTNEKLFF; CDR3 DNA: TGTGCCAGCAGTTTTAAAGGCCCGGTTTTTGGGACTAATGAAAAACTGTTTTTT
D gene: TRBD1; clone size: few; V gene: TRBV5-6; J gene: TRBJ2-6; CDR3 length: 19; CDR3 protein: CASSFWTGQHSSGANVLTF; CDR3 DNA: TGTGCCAGCAGCTTCTGGACAGGACAACACTCCTCTGGGGCCAACGTCCTGACTTTC
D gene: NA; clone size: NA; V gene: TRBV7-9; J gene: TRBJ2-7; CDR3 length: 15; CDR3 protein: CASSFHGAMVDEQYF; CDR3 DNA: TGTGCCAGCAGCTTCCACGGGGCTATGGTGGACGAGCAGTACTTC
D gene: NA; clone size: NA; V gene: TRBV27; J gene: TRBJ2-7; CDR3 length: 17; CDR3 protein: CASSLRVRSPGNYEQYF; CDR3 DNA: TGTGCCAGCAGCCTAAGGGTGCGGTCACCCGGTAACTACGAGCAGTACTTC